A single count supports the clone carrying this T cell receptor (beta chain). The sample belongs to a study of blood T cell repertoires in COVID-19. The protocol was immunoSEQ multiplex PCR, while the TCRdb copy is restricted to in-frame clones and leaves out a portion. The sample records fewer than 120,000 clones, over 65% being singletons. The V and J ends lost 0 bases and 3 bases respectively, with 10 bases between them. Germline CDR1 reads SGHTA; CDR2 reads FQGNSA. The CDR3 is 15 residues long. The chain recombines TRBV7-2 with TRBJ2-3; D is perhaps TRBD1 (6 bases). The TCR comes from a woman of 80 years or more with acute or convalescent COVID-19. Sequences were obtained from peripheral blood. DNA for the CDR3: TGTGCCAGCAGCTTAGCGTTTCAGGGGACAGATACGCAGTATTTT. Protein product: CASSLAFQGTDTQYF. Drawing the rest from reference TRBV7-2 and TRBJ2-3, the complete variable domain is GAGVSQSPSNKVTEKGKDVELRCDPISGHTALYWYRQSLGQGLEFLIYFQGNSAPDKSGLPSDRFSAERTGGSVSTLTIQRTQQEDSAVYLCASSLAFQGTDTQYFGPGTRLTVL.